This TCR beta chain derives from a study of blood T cell repertoires in COVID-19. On the study more broadly: The analysed material was cDNA or gDNA that came from T cells, B-cell-depleted T cells, or PBMCs.

TCRdb's copy holds only in-frame clones and misses some; the assay was immunoSEQ multiplex PCR. Of about 110,000 clones listed, roughly 84% were seen once; the top ten hold 2.1%. There are 14 residues in the CDR3. Germline lookup yields CDR1 SEHNR and CDR2 FQNEAQ (reference sequence). The V segment lost 2 bases and the J segment 5 bases; nucleotides outside the gene matches: 4. The sequence was collected from a human donor in a cohort sampled during active COVID-19. Sequenced input: peripheral blood. The chain joins TRBV7-9 to TRBJ2-5; 8 bases match TRBD1. Written as DNA, the CDR3 is TGTGCCAGCAGCTTAAGGACAGGGTGGGAGACCCAGTACTTC. As protein: CASSLRTGWETQYF.